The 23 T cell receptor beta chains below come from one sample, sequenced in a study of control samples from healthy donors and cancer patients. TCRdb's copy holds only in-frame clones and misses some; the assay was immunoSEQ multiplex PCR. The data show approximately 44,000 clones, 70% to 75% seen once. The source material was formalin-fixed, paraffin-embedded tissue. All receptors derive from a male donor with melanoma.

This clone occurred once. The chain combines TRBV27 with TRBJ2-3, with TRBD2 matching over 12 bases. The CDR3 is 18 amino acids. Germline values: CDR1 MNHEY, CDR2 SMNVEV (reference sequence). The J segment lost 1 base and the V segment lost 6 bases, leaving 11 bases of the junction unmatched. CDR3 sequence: CASRPGLAGRRRTDTQYF. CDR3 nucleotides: TGTGCCAGCAGACCCGGACTAGCGGGGAGGAGACGCACAGATACGCAGTATTTT.

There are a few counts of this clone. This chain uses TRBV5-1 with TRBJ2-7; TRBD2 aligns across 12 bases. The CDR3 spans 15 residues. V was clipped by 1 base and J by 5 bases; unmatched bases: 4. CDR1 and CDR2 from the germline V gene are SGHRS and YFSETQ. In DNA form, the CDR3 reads TGCGCCAGCAGCTTGACTAGCGGGAGGCTCAACGAGCAGTACTTC. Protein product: CASSLTSGRLNEQYF.

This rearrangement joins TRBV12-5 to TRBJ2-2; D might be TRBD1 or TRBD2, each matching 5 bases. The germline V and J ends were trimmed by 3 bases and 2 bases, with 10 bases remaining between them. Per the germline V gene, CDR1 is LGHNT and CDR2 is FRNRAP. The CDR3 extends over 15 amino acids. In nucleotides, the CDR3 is TGTGCTAGTGGTTTTGGGACGGAAAACACCGGGGAGCTGTTTTTT. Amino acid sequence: CASGFGTENTGELFF.

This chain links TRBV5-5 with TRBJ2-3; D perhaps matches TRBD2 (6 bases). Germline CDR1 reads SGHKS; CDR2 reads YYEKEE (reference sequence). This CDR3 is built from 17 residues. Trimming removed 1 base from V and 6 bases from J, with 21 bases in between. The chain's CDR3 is CASSLWTTPAGGDTQYF. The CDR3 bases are TGTGCCAGCAGCTTGTGGACGACCCCAGCTGGGGGGGATACGCAGTATTTT.

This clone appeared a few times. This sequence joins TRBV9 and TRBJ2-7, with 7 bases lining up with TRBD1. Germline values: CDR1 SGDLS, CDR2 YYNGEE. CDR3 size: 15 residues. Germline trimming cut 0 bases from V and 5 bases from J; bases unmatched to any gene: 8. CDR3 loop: CASSVAPNRGDEQYF. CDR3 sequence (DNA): TGTGCCAGCAGCGTAGCTCCTAACAGGGGCGACGAGCAGTACTTC.

The CDR3 DNA is TGTGCCAGTACCGCCGGGACAGGGGGCACAGATACGCAGTATTTT. Protein sequence: CASTAGTGGTDTQYF. The gene calls are TRBV19 and TRBJ2-3, with TRBD1 matching over 10 bases. Germline lookup yields CDR1 LNHDA and CDR2 SQIVND (reference sequence). The CDR3 is 15 amino acids. The J segment lost 1 base and the V segment lost 7 bases, leaving 5 bases of the junction unmatched.

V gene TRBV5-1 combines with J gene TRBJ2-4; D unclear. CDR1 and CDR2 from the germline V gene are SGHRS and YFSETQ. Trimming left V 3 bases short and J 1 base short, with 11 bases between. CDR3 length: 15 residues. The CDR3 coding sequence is TGCGCCAGCAGCTCCGGCAGCCAGGCCAAAAACATTCAGTACTTC. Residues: CASSSGSQAKNIQYF.

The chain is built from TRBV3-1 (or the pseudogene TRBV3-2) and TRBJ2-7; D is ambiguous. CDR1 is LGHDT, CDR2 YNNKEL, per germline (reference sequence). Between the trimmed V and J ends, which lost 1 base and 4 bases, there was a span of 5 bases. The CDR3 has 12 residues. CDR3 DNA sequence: TGTGCCAGCAGCCAAGTAAAGTACGAGCAGTACTTC. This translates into CASSQVKYEQYF.

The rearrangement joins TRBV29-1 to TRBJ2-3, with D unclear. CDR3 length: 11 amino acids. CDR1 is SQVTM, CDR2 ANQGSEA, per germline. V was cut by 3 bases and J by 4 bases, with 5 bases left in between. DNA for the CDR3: TGCAGCGTTGACGTTTCAGATACGCAGTATTTT. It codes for CSVDVSDTQYF.

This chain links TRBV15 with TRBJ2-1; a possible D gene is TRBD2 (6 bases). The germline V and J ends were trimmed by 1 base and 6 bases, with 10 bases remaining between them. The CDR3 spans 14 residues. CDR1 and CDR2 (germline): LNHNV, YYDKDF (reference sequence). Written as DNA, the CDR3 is TGTGCCACCAGCAGAGTAGGAGGGTCCAATGAGCAGTTCTTC. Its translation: CATSRVGGSNEQFF. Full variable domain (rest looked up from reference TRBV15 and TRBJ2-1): DAMVIQNPRYQVTQFGKPVTLSCSQTLNHNVMYWYQQKSSQAPKLLFHYYDKDFNNEADTPDNFQSRRPNTSFCFLDIRSPGLGDTAMYLCATSRVGGSNEQFFGPGTRLTVL.

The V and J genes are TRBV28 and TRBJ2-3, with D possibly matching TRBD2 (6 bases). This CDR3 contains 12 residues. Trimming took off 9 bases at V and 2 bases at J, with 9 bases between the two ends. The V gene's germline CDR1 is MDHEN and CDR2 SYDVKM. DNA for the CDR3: TGTGCCAGTAGCGGAAACACAGATACGCAGTATTTT. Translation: CASSGNTDTQYF.

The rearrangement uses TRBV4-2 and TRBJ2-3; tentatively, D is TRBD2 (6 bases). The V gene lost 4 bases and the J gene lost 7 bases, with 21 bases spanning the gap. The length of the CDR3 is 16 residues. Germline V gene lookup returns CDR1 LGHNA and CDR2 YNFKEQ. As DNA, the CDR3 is TGTGCCAGCAGCCCAGAATCCGGGAGAGGAGGGAATACGCAGTATTTT. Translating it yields CASSPESGRGGNTQYF.

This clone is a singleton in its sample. CDR3 region: CASSPAGGRTYEQYF. The CDR3 nucleotides are TGTGCCAGCAGCCCAGCGGGAGGAAGGACCTACGAGCAGTACTTC. This chain links TRBV7-6 with TRBJ2-7; 9 bases fit TRBD2. Germline assignment: CDR1 SGHVS and CDR2 FNYEAQ. Trimming removed 5 bases from V and 2 bases from J; junction bases left unmatched: 7. The CDR3 has 15 residues. Together with reference TRBV7-6 and TRBJ2-7, the CDR3 gives the full variable domain: GAGVSQSPRYKVTKRGQDVALRCDPISGHVSLYWYRQALGQGPEFLTYFNYEAQQDKSGLPNDRFSAERPEGSISTLTIQRTEQRDSAMYRCASSPAGGRTYEQYFGPGTRLTVT.

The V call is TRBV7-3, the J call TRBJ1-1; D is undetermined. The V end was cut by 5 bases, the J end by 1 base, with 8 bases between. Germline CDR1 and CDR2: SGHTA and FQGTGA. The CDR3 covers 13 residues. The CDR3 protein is CASSPGTNTEAFF. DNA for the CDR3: TGTGCCAGCAGCCCGGGCACGAACACTGAAGCTTTCTTT.

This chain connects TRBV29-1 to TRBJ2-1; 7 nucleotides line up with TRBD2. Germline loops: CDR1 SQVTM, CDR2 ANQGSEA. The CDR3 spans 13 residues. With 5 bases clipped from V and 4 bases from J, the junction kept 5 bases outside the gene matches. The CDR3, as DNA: TGCAGCGTTTCTGGCGGGAGTTACAATGAGCAGTTCTTC. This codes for CSVSGGSYNEQFF.

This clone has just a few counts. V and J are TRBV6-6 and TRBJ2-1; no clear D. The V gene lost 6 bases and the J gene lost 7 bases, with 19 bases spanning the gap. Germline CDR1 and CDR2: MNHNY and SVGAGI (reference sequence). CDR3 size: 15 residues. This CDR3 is CASSGLKSAGNEQFF. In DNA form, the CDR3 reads TGTGCCAGCAGCGGGTTGAAGAGCGCTGGGAATGAGCAGTTCTTC.

The CDR3 region is CASRSGEGTEAFF. The CDR3 DNA reads as TGTGCCAGTAGGTCCGGGGAGGGGACTGAAGCTTTCTTT. The chain recombines TRBV19 with TRBJ1-1; maybe TRBD1 (5 bases). The V gene lost 6 bases and the J gene lost 5 bases, with 13 bases spanning the gap. The CDR3 has 13 amino acids. Germline CDR1 LNHDA, CDR2 SQIVND (reference sequence). The whole variable domain, filled in from reference TRBV19 and TRBJ1-1, reads DGGITQSPKYLFRKEGQNVTLSCEQNLNHDAMYWYRQDPGQGLRLIYYSQIVNDFQKGDIAEGYSVSREKKESFPLTVTSAQKNPTAFYLCASRSGEGTEAFFGQGTRLTVV.

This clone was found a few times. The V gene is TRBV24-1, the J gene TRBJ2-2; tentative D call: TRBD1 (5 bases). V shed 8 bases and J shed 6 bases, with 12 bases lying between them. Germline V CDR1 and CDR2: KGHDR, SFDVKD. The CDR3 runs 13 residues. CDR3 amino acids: CATIFRVPGELFF. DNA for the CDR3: TGTGCCACCATTTTCAGGGTCCCCGGGGAGCTGTTTTTT.

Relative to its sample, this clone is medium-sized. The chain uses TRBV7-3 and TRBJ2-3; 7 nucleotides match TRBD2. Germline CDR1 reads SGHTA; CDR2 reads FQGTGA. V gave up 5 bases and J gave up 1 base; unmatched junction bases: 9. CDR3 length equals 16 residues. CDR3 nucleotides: TGTGCCAGCAGCACGACCCTAAGCGGGGGCACAGATACGCAGTATTTT. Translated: CASSTTLSGGTDTQYF.

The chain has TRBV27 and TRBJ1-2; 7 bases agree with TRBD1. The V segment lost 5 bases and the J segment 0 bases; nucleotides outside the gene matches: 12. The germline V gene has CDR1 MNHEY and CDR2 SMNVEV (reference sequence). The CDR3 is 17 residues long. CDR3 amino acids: CASSPQDRRLANYGYTF. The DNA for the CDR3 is TGTGCCAGCAGTCCTCAGGACAGGCGTTTAGCTAACTATGGCTACACCTTC.

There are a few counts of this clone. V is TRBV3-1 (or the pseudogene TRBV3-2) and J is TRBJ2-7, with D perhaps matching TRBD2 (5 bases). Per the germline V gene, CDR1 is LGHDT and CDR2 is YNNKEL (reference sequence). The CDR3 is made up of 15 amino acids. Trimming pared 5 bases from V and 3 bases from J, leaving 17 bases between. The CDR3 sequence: CASSEAPGRDYEQYF. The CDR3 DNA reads TGTGCCAGCAGCGAAGCGCCCGGACGGGACTACGAGCAGTACTTC.

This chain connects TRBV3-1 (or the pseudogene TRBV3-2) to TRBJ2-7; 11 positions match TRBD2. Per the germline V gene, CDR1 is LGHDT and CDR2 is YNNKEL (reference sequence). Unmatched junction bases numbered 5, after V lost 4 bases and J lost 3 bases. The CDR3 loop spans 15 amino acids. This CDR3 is CASSPSSGRSYEQYF. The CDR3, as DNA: TGTGCCAGCAGCCCCTCTAGCGGGAGGAGCTACGAGCAGTACTTC.

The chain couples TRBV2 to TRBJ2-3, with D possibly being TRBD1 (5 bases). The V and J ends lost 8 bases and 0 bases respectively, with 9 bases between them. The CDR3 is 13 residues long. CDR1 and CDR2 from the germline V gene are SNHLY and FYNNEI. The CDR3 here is CASGAASTDTQYF. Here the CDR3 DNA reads TGTGCCAGCGGGGCTGCTAGCACAGATACGCAGTATTTT.